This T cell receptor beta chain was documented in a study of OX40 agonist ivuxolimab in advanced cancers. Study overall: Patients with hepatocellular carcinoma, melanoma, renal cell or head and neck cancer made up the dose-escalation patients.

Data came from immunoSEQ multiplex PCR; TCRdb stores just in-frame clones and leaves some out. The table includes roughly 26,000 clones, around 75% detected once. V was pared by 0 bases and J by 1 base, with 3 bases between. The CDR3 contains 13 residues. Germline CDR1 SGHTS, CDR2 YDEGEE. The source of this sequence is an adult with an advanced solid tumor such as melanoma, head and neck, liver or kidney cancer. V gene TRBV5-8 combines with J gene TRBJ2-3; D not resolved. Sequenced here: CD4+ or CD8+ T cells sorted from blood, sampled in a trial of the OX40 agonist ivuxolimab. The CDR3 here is CASSLAGTDTQYF. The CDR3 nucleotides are TGTGCCAGCAGCTTGGCAGGCACAGATACGCAGTATTTT.